This T cell receptor (beta chain) was documented in a study of blood T cell repertoires in COVID-19. Study context: The United States, Italy and Spain were the sources of the acute and convalescent COVID-19 samples.

TCRdb keeps only in-frame clones here, not all; method: immunoSEQ multiplex PCR. Here the sample spans 50,000 to 75,000 clones, about 73% being singletons. The CDR3 covers 20 residues. Trimming cost V 3 bases and J 3 bases; bases outside gene matches: 17. The germline CDR1 and CDR2 sequences are SGHRS and YFSETQ. The chain employs TRBV5-1 and TRBJ2-2; 10 nucleotides agree with TRBD2. Source material: peripheral blood. The TCR was taken from a woman aged 50 to 60 with active or convalescent COVID-19. The DNA for the CDR3 is TGCGCCAGCAGCTCAACCTGGCTAGCGGGAGTAGAGGGGGACACCGGGGAGCTGTTTTTT. Its protein is CASSSTWLAGVEGDTGELFF.